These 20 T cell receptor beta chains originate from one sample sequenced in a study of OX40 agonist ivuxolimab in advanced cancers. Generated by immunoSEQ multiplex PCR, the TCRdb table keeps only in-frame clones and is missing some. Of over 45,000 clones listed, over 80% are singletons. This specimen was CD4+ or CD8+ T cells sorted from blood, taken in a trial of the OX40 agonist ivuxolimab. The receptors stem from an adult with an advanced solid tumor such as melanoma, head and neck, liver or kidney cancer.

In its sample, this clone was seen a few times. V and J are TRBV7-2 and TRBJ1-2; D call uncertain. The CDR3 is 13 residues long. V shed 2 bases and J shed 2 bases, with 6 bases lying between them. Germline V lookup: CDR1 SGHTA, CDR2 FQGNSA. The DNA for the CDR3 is TGTGCCAGCAGCTTATTAGGGAACTATGGCTACACCTTC. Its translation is CASSLLGNYGYTF.

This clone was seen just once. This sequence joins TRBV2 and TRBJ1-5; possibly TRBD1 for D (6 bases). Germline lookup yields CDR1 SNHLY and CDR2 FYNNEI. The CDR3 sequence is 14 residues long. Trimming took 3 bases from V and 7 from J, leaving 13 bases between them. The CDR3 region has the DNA TGTGCCAGCAGTGAGCAGGGGTTGGGGCAGCCCCAGCATTTT. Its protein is CASSEQGLGQPQHF.

The CDR3 sequence is CAWSVPSGGLQPQHF. The CDR3 DNA reads as TGTGCCTGGAGTGTACCATCAGGGGGGCTTCAGCCCCAGCATTTT. V gene TRBV30 combines with J gene TRBJ1-5; 7 bases are a match to TRBD1. Germline V gives CDR1 GTSNPN, CDR2 SVGIG (reference sequence). The CDR3 contains 15 residues. The V gene end was trimmed by 0 bases and the J gene end by 6 bases; junction bases not matched to a gene: 8.

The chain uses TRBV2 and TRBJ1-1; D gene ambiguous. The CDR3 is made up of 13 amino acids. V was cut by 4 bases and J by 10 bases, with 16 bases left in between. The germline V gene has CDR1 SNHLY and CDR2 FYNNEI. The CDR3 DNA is TGTGCCAGCAGTGTCCGAGACACCCAGTCAGCTTTCTTT. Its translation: CASSVRDTQSAFF.

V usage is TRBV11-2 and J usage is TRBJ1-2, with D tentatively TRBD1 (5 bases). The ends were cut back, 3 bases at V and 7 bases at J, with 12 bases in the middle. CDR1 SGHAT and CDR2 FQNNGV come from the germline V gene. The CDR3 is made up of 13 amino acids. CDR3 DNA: TGTGCCAGCAGCTTCTCCCAGGGTGCTGGCTACACCTTC. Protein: CASSFSQGAGYTF.

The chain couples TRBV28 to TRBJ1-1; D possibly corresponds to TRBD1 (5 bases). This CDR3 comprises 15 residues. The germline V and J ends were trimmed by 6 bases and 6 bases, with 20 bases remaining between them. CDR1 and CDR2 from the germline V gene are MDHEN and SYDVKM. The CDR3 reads CASRTGGEGAPEAFF. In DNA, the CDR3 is TGTGCCAGCAGGACCGGTGGGGAAGGGGCCCCTGAAGCTTTCTTT.

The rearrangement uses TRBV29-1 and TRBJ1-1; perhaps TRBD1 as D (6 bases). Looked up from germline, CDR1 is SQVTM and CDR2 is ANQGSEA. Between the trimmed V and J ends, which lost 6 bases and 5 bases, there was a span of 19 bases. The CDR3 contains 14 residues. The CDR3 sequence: CSVKRGTGATEAFF. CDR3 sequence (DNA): TGCAGCGTAAAACGAGGGACGGGGGCGACTGAAGCTTTCTTT.

The CDR3 spells CAIRTRVAGANVLTF. In DNA, the CDR3 is TGTGCCATCCGGACCAGAGTTGCTGGGGCCAACGTCCTGACTTTC. V gene TRBV10-3 combines with J gene TRBJ2-6; D call uncertain. Germline V gives CDR1 ENHRY, CDR2 SYGVKD. This CDR3 has 15 residues. The V gene lost 8 bases and the J gene lost 2 bases, with 13 bases spanning the gap.

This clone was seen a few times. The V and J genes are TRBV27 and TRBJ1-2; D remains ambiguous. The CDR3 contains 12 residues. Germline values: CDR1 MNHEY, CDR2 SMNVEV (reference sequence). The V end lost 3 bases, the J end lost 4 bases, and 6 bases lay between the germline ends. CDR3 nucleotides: TGTGCCAGCAGTTTGAAAGGCTATGGCTACACCTTC. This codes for CASSLKGYGYTF.

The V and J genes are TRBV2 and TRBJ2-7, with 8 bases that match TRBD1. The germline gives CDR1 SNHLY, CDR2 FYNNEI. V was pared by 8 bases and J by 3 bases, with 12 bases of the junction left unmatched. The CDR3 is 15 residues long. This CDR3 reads CASALGQGAFYEQYF. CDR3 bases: TGTGCCAGCGCCTTAGGTCAGGGGGCTTTCTACGAGCAGTACTTC.

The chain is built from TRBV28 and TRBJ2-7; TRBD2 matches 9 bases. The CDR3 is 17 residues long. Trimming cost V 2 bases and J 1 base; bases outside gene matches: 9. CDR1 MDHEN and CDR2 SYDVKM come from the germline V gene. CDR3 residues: CASSLGSAGGRSYEQYF. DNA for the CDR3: TGTGCCAGCAGTTTAGGCAGCGCGGGAGGGCGTTCCTACGAGCAGTACTTC.

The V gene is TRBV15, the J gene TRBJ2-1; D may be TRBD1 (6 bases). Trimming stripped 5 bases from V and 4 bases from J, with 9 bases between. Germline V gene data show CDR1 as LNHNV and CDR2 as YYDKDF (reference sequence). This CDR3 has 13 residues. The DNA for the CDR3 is TGTGCCACCAGCGGGACATATTACAATGAGCAGTTCTTC. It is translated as CATSGTYYNEQFF.

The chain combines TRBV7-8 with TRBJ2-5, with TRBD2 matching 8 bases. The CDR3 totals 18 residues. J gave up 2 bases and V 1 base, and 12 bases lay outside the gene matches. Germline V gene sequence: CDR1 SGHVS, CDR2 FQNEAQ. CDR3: CASSLVKAGESGQETQYF. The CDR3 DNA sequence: TGTGCCAGCAGCTTAGTGAAAGCGGGGGAGTCGGGGCAAGAGACCCAGTACTTC.

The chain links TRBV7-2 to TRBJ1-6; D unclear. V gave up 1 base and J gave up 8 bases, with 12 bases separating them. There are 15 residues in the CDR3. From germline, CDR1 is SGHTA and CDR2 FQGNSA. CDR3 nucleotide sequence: TGTGCCAGCAGCTTAGACACGGGGTTATATTCACCCCTCCACTTT. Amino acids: CASSLDTGLYSPLHF. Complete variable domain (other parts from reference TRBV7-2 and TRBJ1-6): GAGVSQSPSNKVTEKGKDVELRCDPISGHTALYWYRQSLGQGLEFLIYFQGNSAPDKSGLPSDRFSAERTGGSVSTLTIQRTQQEDSAVYLCASSLDTGLYSPLHFGNGTRLTVT.

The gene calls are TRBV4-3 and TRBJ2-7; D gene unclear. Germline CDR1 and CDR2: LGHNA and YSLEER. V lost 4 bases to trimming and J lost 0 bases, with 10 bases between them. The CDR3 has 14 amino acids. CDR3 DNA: TGCGCCAGCAGCCCTCGCGCCAGCTCCTACGAGCAGTACTTC. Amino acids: CASSPRASSYEQYF.

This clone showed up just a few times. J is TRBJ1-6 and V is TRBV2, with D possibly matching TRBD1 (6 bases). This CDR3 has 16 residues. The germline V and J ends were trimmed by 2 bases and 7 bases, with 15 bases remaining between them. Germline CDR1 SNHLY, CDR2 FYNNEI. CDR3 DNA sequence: TGTGCCAGCAGTGAAAGGGGGAACGGCCTCAATTCACCCCTCCACTTT. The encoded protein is CASSERGNGLNSPLHF.

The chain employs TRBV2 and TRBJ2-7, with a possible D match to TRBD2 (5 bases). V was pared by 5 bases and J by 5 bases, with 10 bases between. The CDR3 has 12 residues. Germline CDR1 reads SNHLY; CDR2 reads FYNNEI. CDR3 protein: CASSSLGDEQYF. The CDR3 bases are TGTGCCAGCAGTTCATTGGGAGACGAGCAGTACTTC.

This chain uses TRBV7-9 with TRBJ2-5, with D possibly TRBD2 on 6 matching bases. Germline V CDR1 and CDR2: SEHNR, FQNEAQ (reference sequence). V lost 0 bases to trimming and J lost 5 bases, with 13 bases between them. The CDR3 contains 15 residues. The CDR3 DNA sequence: TGTGCCAGCAGCTTAGCTACGGGAGTTGGTGAGACCCAGTACTTC. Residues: CASSLATGVGETQYF.

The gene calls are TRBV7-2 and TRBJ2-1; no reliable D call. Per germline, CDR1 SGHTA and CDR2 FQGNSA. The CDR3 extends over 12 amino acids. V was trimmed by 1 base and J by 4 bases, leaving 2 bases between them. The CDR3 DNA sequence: TGTGCCAGCAGCTTAGGGTACAATGAGCAGTTCTTC. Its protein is CASSLGYNEQFF.

The CDR3 loop reads CASSPGGAGGPYNEQFF. The CDR3 region has the DNA TGTGCCAGCAGCCCCGGCGGTGCGGGAGGGCCCTACAATGAGCAGTTCTTC. This sequence joins TRBV7-9 and TRBJ2-1; 9 nucleotides agree with TRBD2. Germline-derived CDR1 and CDR2 are SEHNR and FQNEAQ (reference sequence). The junction had 10 bases not matched to a gene; V was cut back by 5 bases and J by 2 bases. The CDR3 totals 17 residues.